This TCR beta chain was sequenced in a study of shared clonotypes between healthy human individuals. CDR3 length equals 11 residues. The table came from immunoSEQ multiplex PCR; TCRdb's copy has only in-frame clones and leaves some out. The data show some 240,000 clones, with 65% seen just once and approximately 10% held by the top ten. The rearrangement joins TRBV12-2 to TRBJ2-7. TRBV12-2 counts as a pseudogene. What was sequenced was memory CD4+ T cells sorted from blood. Subset here: CD45RA-negative fraction. This receptor was taken from a man aged 25 to 45 in good health. For the CDR3, the DNA is TGTGCAAGTCACGTGGGTAGCGAGCAGTACTTC. It encodes CASHVGSEQYF.